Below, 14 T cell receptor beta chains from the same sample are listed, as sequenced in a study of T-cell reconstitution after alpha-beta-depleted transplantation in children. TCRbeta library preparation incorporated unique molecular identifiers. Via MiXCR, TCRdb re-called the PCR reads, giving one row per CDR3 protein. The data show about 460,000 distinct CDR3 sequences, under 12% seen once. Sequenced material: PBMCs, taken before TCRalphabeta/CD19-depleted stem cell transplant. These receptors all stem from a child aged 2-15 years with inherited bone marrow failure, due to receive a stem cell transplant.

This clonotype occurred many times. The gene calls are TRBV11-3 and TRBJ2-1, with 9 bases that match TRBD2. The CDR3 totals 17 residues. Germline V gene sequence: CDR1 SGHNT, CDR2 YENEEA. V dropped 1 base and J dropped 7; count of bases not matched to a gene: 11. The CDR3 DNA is TGTGCCAGCAGCTTAGGAGGCGGGAGGGCCCTGGTAAATGAGCAGTTCTTC. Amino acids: CASSLGGGRALVNEQFF.

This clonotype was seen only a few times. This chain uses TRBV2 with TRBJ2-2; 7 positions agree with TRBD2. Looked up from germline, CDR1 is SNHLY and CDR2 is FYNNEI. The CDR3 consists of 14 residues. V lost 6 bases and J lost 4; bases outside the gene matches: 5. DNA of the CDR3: TGTGCCAGCAGGCGCCTAGCGGTCACCGGGGAGCTGTTTTTT. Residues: CASRRLAVTGELFF.

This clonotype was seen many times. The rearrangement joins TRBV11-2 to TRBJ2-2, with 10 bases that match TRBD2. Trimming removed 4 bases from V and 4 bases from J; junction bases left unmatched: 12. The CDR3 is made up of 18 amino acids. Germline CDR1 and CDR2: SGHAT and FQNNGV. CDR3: CASSYMSLAGVTTGELFF. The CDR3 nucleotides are TGTGCCAGCAGCTACATGAGTCTAGCGGGAGTTACCACCGGGGAGCTGTTTTTT.

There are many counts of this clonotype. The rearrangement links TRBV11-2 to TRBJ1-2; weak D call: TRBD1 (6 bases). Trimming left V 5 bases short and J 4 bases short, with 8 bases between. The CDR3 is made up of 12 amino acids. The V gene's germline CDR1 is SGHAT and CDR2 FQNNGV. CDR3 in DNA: TGTGCCAGCAGCGTGACAGGCTATGGCTACACCTTC. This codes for CASSVTGYGYTF.

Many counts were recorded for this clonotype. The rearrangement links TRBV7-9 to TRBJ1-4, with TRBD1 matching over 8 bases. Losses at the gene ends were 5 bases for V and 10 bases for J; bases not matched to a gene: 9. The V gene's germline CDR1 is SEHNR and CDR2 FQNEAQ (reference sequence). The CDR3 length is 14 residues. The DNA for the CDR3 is TGTGCCAGCAGCCCGGGTGGACAGGGAGGAAAACTGTTTTTT. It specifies CASSPGGQGGKLFF.

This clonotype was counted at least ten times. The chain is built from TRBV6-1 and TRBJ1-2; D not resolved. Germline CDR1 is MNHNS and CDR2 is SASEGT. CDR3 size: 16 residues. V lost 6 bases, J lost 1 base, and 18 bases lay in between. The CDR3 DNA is TGTGCCAGCAGCCGAGGCCTTGGCAGGCTTAACTATGGCTACACCTTC. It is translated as CASSRGLGRLNYGYTF.

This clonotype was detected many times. CDR3 protein: CASGLYEQYF. CDR3 bases: TGTGCCAGCGGCCTATACGAGCAGTACTTC. This chain links TRBV6-2 or TRBV6-3 with TRBJ2-7; D uncertain. The CDR3 has 10 amino acids. Trimming took 8 bases from V and 4 from J, leaving 6 bases between them. CDR1 and CDR2 (germline): MNHEY, SVGEGT.

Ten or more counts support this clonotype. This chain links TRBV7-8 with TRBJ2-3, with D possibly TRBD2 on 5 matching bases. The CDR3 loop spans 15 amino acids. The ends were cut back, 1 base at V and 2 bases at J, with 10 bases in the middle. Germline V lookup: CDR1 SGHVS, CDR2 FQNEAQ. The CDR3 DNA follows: TGTGCCAGCAGCTTAGGCGGACTCTTCACAGATACGCAGTATTTT. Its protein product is CASSLGGLFTDTQYF. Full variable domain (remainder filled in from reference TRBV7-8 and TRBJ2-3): GAGVSQSPRYKVAKRGQDVALRCDPISGHVSLFWYQQALGQGPEFLTYFQNEAQLDKSGLPSDRFFAERPEGSVSTLKIQRTQQEDSAVYLCASSLGGLFTDTQYFGPGTRLTVL.

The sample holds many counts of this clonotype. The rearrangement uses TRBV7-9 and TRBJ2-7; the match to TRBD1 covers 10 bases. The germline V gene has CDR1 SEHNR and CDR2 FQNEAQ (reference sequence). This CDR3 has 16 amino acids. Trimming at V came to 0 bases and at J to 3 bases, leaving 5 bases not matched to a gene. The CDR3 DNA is TGTGCCAGCAGCTTAGCCCGGGACAGGGGTAACTACGAGCAGTACTTC. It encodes CASSLARDRGNYEQYF.

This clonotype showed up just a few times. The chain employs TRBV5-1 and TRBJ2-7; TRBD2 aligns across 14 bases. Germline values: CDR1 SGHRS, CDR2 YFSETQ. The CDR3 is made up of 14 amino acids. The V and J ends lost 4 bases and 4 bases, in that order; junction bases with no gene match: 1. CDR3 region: CASSGTSGRYEQYF. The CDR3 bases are TGCGCCAGCAGCGGGACTAGCGGGAGATACGAGCAGTACTTC.

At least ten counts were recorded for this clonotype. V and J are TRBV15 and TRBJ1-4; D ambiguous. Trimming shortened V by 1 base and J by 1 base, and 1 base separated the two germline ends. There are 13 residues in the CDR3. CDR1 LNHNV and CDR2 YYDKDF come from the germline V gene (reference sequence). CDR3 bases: TGTGCCACCAGCAGAGTAACTAATGAAAAACTGTTTTTT. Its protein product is CATSRVTNEKLFF.

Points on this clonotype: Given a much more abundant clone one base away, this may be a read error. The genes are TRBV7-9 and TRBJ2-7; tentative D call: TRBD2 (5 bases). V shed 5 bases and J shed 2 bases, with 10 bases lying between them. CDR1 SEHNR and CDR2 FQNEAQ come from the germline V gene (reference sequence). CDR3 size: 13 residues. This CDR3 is CASSPGEPYEQYF. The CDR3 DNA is TGTGCCAGCAGCCCCGGGGAGCCCTACGAGCAGTACTTC.

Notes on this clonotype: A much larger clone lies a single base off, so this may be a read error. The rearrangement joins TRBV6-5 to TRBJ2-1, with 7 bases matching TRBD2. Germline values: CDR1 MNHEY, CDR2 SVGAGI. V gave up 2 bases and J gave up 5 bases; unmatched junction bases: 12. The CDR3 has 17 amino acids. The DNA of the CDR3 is TGTGCCAGCAGTTACGACAAGCTAGCGGCCCGCGACAATGAGCAGTTCTTC. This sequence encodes CASSYDKLAARDNEQFF.

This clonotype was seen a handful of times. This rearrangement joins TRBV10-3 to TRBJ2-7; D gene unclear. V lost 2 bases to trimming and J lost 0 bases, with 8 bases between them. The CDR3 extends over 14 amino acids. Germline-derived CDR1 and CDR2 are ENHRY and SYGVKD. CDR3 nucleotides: TGTGCCATCAGTGAGGGCGGCAGCTCCTACGAGCAGTACTTC. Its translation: CAISEGGSSYEQYF.